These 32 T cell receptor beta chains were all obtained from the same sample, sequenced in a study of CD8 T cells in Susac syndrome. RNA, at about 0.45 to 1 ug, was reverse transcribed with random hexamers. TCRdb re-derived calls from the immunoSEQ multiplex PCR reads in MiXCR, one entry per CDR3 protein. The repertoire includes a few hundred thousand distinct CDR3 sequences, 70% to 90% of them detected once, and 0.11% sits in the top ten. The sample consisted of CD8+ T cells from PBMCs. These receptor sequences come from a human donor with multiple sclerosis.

This CDR3 is CASSISRGRNTGELFF. The CDR3 nucleotides are TGTGCCAGTAGTATAAGCAGGGGACGAAACACCGGGGAGCTGTTTTTT. This chain joins TRBV19 and TRBJ2-2, with D possibly TRBD1 on 6 matching bases. Trimming left V 2 bases short and J 2 bases short, with 12 bases between. Germline CDR1 is LNHDA and CDR2 is SQIVND (reference sequence). The CDR3 spans 16 residues.

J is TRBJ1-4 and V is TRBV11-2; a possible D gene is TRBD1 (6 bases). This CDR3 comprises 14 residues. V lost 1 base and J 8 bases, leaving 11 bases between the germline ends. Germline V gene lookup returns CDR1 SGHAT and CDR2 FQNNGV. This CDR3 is CASSLGVRGEKLFF. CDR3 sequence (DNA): TGTGCCAGCAGCTTAGGAGTCAGGGGAGAAAAACTGTTTTTT. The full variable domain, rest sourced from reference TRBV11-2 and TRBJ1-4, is EAGVAQSPRYKIIEKRQSVAFWCNPISGHATLYWYQQILGQGPKLLIQFQNNGVVDDSQLPKDRFSAERLKGVDSTLKIQPAKLEDSAVYLCASSLGVRGEKLFFGSGTQLSVL.

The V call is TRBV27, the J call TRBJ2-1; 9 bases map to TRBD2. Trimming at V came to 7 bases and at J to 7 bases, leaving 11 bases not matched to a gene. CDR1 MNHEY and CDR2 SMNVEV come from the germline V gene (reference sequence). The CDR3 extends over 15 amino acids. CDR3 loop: CASIEGASGKNEQFF. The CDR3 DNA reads TGTGCCAGCATCGAAGGGGCTAGCGGGAAAAATGAGCAGTTCTTC.

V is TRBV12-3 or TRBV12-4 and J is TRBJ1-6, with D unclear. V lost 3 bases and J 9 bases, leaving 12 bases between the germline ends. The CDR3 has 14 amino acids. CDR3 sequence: CASSLRLGGSPLHF. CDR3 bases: TGTGCCAGCAGTTTGAGACTCGGCGGTTCACCCCTCCACTTT.

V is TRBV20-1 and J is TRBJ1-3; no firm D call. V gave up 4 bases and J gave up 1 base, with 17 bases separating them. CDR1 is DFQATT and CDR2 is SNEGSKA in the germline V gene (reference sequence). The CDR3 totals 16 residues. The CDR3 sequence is CSATSSRAPSGNTIYF. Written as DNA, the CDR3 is TGCAGTGCTACTTCATCGAGGGCACCTTCTGGAAACACCATATATTTT.

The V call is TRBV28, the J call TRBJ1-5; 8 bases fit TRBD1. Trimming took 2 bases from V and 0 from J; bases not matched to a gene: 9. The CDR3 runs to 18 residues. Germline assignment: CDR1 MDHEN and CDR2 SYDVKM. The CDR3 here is CASSLGQGSIYSNQPQHF. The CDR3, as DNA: TGTGCCAGCAGTTTAGGACAGGGCTCAATTTATAGCAATCAGCCCCAGCATTTT.

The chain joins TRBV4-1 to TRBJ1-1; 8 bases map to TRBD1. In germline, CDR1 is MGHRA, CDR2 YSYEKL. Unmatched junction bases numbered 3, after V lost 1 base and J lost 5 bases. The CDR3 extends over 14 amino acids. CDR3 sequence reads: CASSQGTGRTEAFF. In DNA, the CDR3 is TGCGCCAGCAGCCAAGGGACAGGGAGGACTGAAGCTTTCTTT.

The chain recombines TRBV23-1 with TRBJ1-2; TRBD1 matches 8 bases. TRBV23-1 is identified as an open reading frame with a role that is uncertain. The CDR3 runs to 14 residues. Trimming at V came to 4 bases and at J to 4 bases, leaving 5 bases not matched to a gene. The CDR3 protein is CASSRWTGFYGYTF. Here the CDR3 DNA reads TGCGCCAGCAGTCGTTGGACAGGGTTCTATGGCTACACCTTC.

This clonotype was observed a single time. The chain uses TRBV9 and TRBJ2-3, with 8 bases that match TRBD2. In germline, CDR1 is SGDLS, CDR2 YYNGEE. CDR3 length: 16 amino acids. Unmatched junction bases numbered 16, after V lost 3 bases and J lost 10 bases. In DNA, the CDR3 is TGTGCCAGCAGCGACGACTACACCAGCGGGAGACGGGCGCAGTATTTT. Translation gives CASSDDYTSGRRAQYF.

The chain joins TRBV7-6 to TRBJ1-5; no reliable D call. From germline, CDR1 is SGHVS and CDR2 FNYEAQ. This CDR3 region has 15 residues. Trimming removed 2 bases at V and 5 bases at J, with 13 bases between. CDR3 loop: CASSLLGLDYQPQHF. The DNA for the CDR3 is TGTGCCAGCAGCTTACTTGGACTAGACTATCAGCCCCAGCATTTT. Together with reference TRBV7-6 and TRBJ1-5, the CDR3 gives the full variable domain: GAGVSQSPRYKVTKRGQDVALRCDPISGHVSLYWYRQALGQGPEFLTYFNYEAQQDKSGLPNDRFSAERPEGSISTLTIQRTEQRDSAMYRCASSLLGLDYQPQHFGDGTRLSIL.

The CDR3: CASSRENSGRNYGYTF. The CDR3 nucleotides read TGTGCCAGCAGCCGCGAAAATTCGGGGCGAAACTATGGCTACACCTTC. The chain joins TRBV7-9 to TRBJ1-2, with D possibly matching TRBD1 (5 bases). Trimming shortened V by 5 bases and J by 2 bases, and 18 bases separated the two germline ends. Germline V gene data show CDR1 as SEHNR and CDR2 as FQNEAQ (reference sequence). This CDR3 has 16 residues.

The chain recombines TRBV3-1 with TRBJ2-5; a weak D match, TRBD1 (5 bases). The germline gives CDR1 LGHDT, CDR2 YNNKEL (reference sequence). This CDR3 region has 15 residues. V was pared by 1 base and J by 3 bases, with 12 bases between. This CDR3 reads CASSQASRREETQYF. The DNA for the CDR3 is TGTGCCAGCAGCCAAGCATCGCGCAGGGAAGAGACCCAGTACTTC.

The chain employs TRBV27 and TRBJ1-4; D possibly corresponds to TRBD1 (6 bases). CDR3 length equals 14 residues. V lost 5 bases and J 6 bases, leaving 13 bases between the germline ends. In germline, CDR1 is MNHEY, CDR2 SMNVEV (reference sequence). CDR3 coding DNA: TGTGCCAGCAGTCGAGGGGGGGTCGATGAAAAACTGTTTTTT. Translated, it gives CASSRGGVDEKLFF.

The CDR3 sequence: CASSLNNEQYF. CDR3 bases: TGTGCCAGCAGTTTAAATAACGAGCAGTACTTC. The chain links TRBV12-3 or TRBV12-4 to TRBJ2-7; D is ambiguous. Trimming took 2 bases from V and 5 from J, leaving 4 bases between them. This CDR3 is 11 amino acids long.

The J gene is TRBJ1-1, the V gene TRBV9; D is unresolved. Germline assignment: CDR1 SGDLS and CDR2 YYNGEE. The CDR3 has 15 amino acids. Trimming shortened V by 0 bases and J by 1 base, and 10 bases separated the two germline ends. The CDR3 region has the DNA TGTGCCAGCAGCGTAGCGGGAACACCGAACACTGAAGCTTTCTTT. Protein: CASSVAGTPNTEAFF.

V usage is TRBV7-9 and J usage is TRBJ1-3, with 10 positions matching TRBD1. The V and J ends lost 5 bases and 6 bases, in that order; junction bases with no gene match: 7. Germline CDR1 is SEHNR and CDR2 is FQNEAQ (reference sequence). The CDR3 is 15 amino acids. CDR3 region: CASSPGQGDLNTIYF. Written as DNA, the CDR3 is TGTGCCAGCAGCCCCGGACAGGGGGACCTAAACACCATATATTTT.

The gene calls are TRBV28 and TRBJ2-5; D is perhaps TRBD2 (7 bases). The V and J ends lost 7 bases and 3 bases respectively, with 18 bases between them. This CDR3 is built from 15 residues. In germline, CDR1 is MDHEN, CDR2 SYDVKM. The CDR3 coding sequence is TGTGCCAGCACCGTGGGGGCTAGCGGTAAAGAGACCCAGTACTTC. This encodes CASTVGASGKETQYF.

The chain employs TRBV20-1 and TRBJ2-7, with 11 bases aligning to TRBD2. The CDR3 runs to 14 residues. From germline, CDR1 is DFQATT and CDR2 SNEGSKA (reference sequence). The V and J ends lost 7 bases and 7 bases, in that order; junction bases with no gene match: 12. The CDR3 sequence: CSERRLAGSEEQYF. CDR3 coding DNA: TGCAGTGAAAGACGACTAGCGGGATCGGAGGAGCAGTACTTC.

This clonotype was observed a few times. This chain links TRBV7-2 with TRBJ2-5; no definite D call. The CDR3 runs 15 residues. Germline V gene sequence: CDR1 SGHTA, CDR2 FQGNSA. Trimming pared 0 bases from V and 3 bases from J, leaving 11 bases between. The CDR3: CASSLAPIPKETQYF. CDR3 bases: TGTGCCAGCAGCTTAGCGCCAATTCCCAAAGAGACCCAGTACTTC.

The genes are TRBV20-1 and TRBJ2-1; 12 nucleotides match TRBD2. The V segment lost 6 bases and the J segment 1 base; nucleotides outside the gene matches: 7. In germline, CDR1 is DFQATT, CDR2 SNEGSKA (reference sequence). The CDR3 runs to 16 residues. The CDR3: CSAASGRARSYNEQFF. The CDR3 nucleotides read TGCAGTGCGGCTAGCGGGAGGGCCCGTTCCTACAATGAGCAGTTCTTC.

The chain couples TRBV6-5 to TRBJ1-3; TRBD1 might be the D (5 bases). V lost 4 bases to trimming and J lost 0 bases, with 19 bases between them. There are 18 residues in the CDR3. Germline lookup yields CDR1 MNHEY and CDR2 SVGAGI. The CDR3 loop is CASSCASNRSISGNTIYF. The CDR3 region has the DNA TGTGCCAGCAGTTGCGCCTCCAACAGGTCGATCTCTGGAAACACCATATATTTT.

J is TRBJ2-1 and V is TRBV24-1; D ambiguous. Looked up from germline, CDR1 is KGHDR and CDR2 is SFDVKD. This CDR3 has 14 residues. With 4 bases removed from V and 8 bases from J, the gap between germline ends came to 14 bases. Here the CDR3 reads CATSDPDTNDEQFF. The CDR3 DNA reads TGTGCCACCAGTGACCCCGACACGAATGATGAGCAGTTCTTC.

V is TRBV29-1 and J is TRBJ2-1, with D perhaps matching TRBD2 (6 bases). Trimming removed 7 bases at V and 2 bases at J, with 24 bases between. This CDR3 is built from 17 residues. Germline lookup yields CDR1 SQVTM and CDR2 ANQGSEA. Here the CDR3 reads CSGKGLLAEPPYNEQFF. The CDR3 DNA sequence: TGCAGCGGAAAGGGATTATTAGCGGAGCCTCCCTACAATGAGCAGTTCTTC.

DNA of the CDR3: TGCGCCAGCAGTGTACCGGGACAGTACGAGCAGTACTTC. It translates to CASSVPGQYEQYF. The genes are TRBV10-2 and TRBJ2-7, with TRBD1 matching over 7 bases. The CDR3 is 13 amino acids. Trimming cost V 4 bases and J 4 bases; bases outside gene matches: 4. Germline V gene sequence: CDR1 WSHSY, CDR2 SAAADI.

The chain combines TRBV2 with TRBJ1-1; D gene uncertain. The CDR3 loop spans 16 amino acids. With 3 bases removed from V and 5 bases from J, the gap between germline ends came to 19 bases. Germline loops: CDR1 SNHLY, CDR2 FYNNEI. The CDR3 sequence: CASSDRVGRVDTEAFF. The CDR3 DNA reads TGTGCCAGCAGTGACCGAGTAGGAAGGGTTGATACTGAAGCTTTCTTT.

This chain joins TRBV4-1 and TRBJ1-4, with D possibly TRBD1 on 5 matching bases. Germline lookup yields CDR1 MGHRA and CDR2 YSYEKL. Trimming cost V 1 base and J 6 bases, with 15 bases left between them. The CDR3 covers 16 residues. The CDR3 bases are TGCGCCAGCAGCCAAGTGAGTGTGGGGCGGCATGAAAAACTGTTTTTT. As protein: CASSQVSVGRHEKLFF.

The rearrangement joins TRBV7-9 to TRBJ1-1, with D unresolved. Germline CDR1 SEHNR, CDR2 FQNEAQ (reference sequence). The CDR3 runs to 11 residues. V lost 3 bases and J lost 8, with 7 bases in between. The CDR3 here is CASSLDGEAFF. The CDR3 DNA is TGTGCCAGCAGCTTGGACGGAGAAGCTTTCTTT.

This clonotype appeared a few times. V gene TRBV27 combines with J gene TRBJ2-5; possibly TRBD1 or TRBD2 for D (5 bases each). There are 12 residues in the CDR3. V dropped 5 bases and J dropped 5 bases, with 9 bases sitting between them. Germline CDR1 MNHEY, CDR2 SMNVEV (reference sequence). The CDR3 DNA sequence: TGTGCCAGCAGTCTTGAGGGGGAGACCCAGTACTTC. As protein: CASSLEGETQYF.

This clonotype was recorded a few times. The CDR3 protein is CASSQVGQPQHF. The DNA of the CDR3 is TGCGCCAGCAGCCAGGTTGGCCAGCCCCAGCATTTT. The chain has TRBV4-1 and TRBJ1-5; D is uncertain. Germline lookup yields CDR1 MGHRA and CDR2 YSYEKL. Trimming removed 3 bases at V and 7 bases at J, with 7 bases between. This CDR3 spans 12 amino acids.

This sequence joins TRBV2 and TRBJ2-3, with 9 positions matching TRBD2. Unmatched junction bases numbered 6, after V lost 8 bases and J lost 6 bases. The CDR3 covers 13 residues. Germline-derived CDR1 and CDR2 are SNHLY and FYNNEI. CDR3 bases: TGTGCCAGCCAGTGGACTAGCGAGGATACGCAGTATTTT. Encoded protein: CASQWTSEDTQYF.

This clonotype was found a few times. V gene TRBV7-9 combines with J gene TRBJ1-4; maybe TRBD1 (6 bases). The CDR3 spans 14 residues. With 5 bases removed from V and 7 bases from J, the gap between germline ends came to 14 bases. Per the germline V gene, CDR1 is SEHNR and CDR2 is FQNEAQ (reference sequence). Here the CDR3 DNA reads TGTGCCAGCAGCGAGCAGGGGATGGGTGAAAAACTGTTTTTT. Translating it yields CASSEQGMGEKLFF.

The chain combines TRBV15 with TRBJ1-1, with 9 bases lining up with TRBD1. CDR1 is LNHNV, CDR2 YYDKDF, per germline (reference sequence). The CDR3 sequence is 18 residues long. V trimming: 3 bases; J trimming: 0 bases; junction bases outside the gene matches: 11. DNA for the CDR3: TGTGCCACCAGCAGGACCCCACCGGGGACAGGGTTGAACACTGAAGCTTTCTTT. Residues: CATSRTPPGTGLNTEAFF.